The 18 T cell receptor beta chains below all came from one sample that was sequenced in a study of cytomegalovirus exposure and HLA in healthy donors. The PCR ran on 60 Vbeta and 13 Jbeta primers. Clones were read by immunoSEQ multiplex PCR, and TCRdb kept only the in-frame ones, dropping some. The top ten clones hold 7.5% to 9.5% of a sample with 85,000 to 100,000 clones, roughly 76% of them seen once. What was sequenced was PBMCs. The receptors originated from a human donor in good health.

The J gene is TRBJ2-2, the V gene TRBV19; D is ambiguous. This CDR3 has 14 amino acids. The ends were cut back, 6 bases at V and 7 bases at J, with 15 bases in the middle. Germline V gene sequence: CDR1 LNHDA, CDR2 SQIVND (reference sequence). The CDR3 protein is CASRLDRSRGELFF. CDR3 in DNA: TGTGCCAGTAGGCTAGACCGGAGTCGCGGGGAGCTGTTTTTT.

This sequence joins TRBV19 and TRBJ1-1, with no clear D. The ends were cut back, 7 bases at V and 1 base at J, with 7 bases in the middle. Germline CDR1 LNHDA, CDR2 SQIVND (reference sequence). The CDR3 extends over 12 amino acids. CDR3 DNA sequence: TGTGCCAGTAAAGAGAGGAACACTGAAGCTTTCTTT. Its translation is CASKERNTEAFF.

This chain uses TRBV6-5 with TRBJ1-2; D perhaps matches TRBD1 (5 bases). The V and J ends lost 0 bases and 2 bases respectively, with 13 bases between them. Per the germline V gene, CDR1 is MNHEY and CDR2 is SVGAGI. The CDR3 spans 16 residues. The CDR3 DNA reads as TGTGCCAGCAGTTACTCCCCACGGGGGGGGAACTATGGCTACACCTTC. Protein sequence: CASSYSPRGGNYGYTF.

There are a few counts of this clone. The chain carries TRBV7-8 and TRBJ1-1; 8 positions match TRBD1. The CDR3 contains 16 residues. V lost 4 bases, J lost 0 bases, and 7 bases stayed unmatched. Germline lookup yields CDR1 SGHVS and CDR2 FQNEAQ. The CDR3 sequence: CASSSGQGPMNTEAFF. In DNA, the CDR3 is TGTGCCAGCAGCTCCGGACAGGGACCCATGAACACTGAAGCTTTCTTT.

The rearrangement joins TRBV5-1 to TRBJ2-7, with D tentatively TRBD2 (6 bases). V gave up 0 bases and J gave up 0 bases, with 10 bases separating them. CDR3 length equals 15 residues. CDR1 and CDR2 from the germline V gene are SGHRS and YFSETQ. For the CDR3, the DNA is TGCGCCAGCAGCTTGGTGGGGCGGGACTCCTACGAGCAGTACTTC. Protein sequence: CASSLVGRDSYEQYF.

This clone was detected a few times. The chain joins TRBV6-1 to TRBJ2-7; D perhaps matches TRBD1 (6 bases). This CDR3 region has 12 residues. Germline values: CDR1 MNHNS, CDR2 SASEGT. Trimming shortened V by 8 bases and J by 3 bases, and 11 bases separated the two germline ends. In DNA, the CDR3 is TGTGCCAGCCGCAGGGACAACTACGAGCAGTACTTC. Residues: CASRRDNYEQYF.

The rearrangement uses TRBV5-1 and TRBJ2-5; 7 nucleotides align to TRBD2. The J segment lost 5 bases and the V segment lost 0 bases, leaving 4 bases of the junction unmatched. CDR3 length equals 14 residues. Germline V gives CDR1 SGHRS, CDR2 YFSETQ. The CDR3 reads CASSLVGGTETQYF. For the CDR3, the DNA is TGCGCCAGCAGCTTGGTCGGGGGGACTGAGACCCAGTACTTC.

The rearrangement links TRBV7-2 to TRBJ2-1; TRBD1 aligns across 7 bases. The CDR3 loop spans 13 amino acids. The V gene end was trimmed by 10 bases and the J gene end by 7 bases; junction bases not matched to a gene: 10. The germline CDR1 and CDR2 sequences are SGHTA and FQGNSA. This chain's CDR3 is CAMGTGVWNEQFF. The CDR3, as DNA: TGTGCCATGGGAACAGGGGTGTGGAATGAGCAGTTCTTC.

This CDR3 is CASSAMGTSGLSSYNEQFF. CDR3 coding DNA: TGTGCCAGCAGTGCCATGGGGACTAGCGGGTTGAGCTCCTACAATGAGCAGTTCTTC. V usage is TRBV6-1 and J usage is TRBJ2-1; TRBD2 aligns across 12 bases. The CDR3 is 19 residues long. The trim removed 4 bases at V and 0 bases at J, leaving 10 bases unmatched. The germline V gene has CDR1 MNHNS and CDR2 SASEGT.

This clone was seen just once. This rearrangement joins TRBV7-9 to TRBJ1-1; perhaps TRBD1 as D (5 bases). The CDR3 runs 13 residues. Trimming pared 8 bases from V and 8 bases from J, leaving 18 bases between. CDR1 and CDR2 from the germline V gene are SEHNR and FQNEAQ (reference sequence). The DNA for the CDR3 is TGTGCCAGCTTCCTCGGGGGTTTCGCCGAAGCTTTCTTT. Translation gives CASFLGGFAEAFF. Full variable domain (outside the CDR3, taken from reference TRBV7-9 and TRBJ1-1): DTGVSQNPRHKITKRGQNVTFRCDPISEHNRLYWYRQTLGQGPEFLTYFQNEAQLEKSRLLSDRFSAERPKGSFSTLEIQRTEQGDSAMYLCASFLGGFAEAFFGQGTRLTVV.

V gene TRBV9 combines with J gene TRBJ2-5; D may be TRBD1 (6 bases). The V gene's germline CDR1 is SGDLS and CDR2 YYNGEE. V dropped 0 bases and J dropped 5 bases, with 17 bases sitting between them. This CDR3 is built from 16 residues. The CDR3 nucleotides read TGTGCCAGCAGCGTAGCTGAAGGGGGTGGTGGGGAGACCCAGTACTTC. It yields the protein CASSVAEGGGGETQYF.

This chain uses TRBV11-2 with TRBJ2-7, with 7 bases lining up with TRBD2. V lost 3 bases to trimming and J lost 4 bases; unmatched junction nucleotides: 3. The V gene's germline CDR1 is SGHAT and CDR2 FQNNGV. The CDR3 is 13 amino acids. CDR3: CASSFPGGYEQYF. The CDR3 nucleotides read TGTGCCAGCAGCTTCCCCGGGGGGTACGAGCAGTACTTC.

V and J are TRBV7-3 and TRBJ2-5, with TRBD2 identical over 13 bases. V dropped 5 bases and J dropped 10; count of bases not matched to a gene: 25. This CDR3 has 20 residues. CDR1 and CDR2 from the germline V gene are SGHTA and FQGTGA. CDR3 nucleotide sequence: TGTGCCAGCAGCCGAAAAACAGTTTCGTTGACTAGCGGGGGGACGGGAGACCAGTACTTC. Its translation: CASSRKTVSLTSGGTGDQYF.

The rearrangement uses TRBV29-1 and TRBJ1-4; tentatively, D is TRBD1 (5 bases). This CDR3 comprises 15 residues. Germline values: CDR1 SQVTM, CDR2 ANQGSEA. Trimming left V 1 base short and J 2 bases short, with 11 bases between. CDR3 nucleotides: TGCAGCGTTGAAGGGGGCGCGGGGACTAATGAAAAACTGTTTTTT. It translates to CSVEGGAGTNEKLFF.

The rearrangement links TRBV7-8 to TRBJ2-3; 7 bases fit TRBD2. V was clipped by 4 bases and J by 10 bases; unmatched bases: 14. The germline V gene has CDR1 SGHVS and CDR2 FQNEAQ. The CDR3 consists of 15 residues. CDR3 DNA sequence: TGTGCCAGCAGCTCGGCTAGCGGAGGCACGGGGGCGCAGTATTTT. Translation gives CASSSASGGTGAQYF.

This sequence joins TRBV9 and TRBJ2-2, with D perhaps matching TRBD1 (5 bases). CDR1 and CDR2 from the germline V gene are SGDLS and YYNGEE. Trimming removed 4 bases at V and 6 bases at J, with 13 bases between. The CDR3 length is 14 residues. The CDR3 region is CASSSHQGAGELFF. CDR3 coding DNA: TGTGCCAGCAGCTCCCATCAAGGGGCCGGGGAGCTGTTTTTT.

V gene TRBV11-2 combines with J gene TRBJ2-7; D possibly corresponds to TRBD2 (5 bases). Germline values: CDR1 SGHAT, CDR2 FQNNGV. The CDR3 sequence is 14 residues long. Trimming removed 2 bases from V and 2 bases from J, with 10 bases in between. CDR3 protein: CASSLREGAYEQYF. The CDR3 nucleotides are TGTGCCAGCAGCTTACGTGAGGGAGCCTACGAGCAGTACTTC.

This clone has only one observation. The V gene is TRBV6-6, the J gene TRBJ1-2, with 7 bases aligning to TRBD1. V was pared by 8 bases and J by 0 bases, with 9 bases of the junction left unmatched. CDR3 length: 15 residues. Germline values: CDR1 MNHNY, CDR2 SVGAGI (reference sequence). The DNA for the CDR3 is TGTGCCAGCCGCTCTCCAGGACAGGCTAACTATGGCTACACCTTC. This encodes CASRSPGQANYGYTF.